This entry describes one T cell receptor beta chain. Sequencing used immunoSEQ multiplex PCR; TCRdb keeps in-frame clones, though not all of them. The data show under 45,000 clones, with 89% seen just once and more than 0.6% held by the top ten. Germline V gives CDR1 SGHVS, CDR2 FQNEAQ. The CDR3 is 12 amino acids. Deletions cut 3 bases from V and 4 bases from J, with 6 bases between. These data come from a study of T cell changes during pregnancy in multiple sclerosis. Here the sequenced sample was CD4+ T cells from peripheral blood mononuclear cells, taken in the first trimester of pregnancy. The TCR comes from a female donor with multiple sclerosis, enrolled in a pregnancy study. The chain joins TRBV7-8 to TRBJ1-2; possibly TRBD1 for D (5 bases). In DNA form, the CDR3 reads TGTGCCAGCAGCTTTGACAGCTATGGCTACACCTTC. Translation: CASSFDSYGYTF. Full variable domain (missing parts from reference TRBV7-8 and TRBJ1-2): GAGVSQSPRYKVAKRGQDVALRCDPISGHVSLFWYQQALGQGPEFLTYFQNEAQLDKSGLPSDRFFAERPEGSVSTLKIQRTQQEDSAVYLCASSFDSYGYTFGSGTRLTVV.